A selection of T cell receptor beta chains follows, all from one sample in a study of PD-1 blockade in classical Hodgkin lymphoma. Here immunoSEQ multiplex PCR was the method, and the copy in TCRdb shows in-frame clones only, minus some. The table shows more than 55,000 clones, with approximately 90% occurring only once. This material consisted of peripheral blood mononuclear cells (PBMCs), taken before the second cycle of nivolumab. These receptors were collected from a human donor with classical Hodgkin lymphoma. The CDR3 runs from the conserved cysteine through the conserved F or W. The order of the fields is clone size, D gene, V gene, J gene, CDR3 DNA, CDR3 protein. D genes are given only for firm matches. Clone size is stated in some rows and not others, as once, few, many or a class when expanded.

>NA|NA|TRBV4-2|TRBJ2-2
TGTGCCAGCAGCCAAGATAGGAGGGGAACGAACACCGGGGAGCTGTTTTTT
CASSQDRRGTNTGELFF
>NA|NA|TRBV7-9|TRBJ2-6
TGTGCCAGCAGCCTAGTAGACAGGCCCTCTGGGGCCAACGTCCTGACTTTC
CASSLVDRPSGANVLTF
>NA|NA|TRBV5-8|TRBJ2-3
TGTGCCAGCAGCTTGGGAGGGCGGAATACGCAGTATTTT
CASSLGGRNTQYF
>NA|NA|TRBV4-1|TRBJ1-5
TGCGCCAGCAGCTCAGTTCGGGGTCGCGGTTTTAGCAATCAGCCCCAGCATTTT
CASSSVRGRGFSNQPQHF
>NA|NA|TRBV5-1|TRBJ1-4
TGCGCCAGCAGCTTGCTAGGGCTGAATGAAAAACTGTTTTTT
CASSLLGLNEKLFF
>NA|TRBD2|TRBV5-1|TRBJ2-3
TGCGCCAGCACCGCAACGTCTAGCGGGTCAGAGTATTTT
CASTATSSGSEYF
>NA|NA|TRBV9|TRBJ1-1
TGTGCCAGCAGCGGCGACAGAAAATCTATGAACACTGAAGCTTTCTTT
CASSGDRKSMNTEAFF
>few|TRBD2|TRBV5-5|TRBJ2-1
TGTGCCAGCAGCGACTTAGCGGGGGAGCAGTTCTTC
CASSDLAGEQFF
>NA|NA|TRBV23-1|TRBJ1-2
TGCGCCAGCAGTCAATCAACCTTCGGACGGCGCTTAAATGGCTACACCTTC
CASSQSTFGRRLNGYTF
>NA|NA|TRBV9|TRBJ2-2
TGTGCCAGCAGCTCCGGAGGGGGGCGCACCGGGGAGCTGTTTTTT
CASSSGGGRTGELFF
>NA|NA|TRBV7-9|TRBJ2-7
TGTGCCAGCAGCCCCTCCGGCGGGGGCGCGCTTAGCGAGCAGTACTTC
CASSPSGGGALSEQYF
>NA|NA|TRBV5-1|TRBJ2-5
TGCGCCAGCAGCTTGGGCCCCAAAGGGCGACTCGCGGGGGAGACCCAGTACTTC
CASSLGPKGRLAGETQYF
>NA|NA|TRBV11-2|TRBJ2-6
TGTGCCAGCAGCTTCCGAAGTCCTGGGGCCAACGTCCTGACTTTC
CASSFRSPGANVLTF
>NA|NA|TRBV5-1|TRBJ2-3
TGCGCCAGCAGCTTTGGGGCACTCTCTAGCACAGATACGCAGTATTTT
CASSFGALSSTDTQYF
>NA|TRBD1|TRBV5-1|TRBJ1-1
TGCGCCAGCAGCCCCGGACAGGGTGAAGCTTTCTTT
CASSPGQGEAFF
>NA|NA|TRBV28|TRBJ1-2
TGTGCCACCCACCGTTCCGGGATTAACTATGGCTACACCTTC
CATHRSGINYGYTF
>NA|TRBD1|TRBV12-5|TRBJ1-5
TGTGCTAGTGGGCACGGACAGGGAGACAATCAGCCCCAGCATTTT
CASGHGQGDNQPQHF
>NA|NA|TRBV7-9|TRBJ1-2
TGTGCCAGCAGCTTATTCTTGGCCCGGGACACCAATGGCTACACCTTC
CASSLFLARDTNGYTF
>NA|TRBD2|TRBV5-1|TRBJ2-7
TGCGCCAGCAGCTCCGTCGGGGGGAACGAGCAGTACTTC
CASSSVGGNEQYF
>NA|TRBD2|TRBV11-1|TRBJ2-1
TGTGCCAGCATCCCGGGGGGCTCCTACAATGAGCAGTTCTTC
CASIPGGSYNEQFF
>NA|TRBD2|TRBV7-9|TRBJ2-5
TGTGCCAGCAGCTTAGGGGGGACTAGACAAGAGACCCAGTACTTC
CASSLGGTRQETQYF
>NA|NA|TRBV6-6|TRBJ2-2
TGTGCCAGTAGCACCCGAGGGAACACCGGGGAGCTGTTTTTT
CASSTRGNTGELFF
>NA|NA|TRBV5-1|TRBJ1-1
TGCGCCAGCCACAGCCCTGGGGACACTGAAGCTTTCTTT
CASHSPGDTEAFF
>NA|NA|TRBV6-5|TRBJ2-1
TGTGCCAGCAGGGTAGGTGATTCGGAGTACAATGAGCAGTTCTTC
CASRVGDSEYNEQFF
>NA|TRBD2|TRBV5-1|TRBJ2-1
TGCGCCAGCAGCTTGGGGAGCGGGGGGGCAGGTGAGCAGTTCTTC
CASSLGSGGAGEQFF
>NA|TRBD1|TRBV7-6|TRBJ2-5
TGTGCCAGCAGCTTAGAAGACAGGGGGTGGCAAGAGACCCAGTACTTC
CASSLEDRGWQETQYF
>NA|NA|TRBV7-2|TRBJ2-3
TGTGCCAGCAGCTTAATCCGGCTCTTAGGTGCAGATACGCAGTATTTT
CASSLIRLLGADTQYF